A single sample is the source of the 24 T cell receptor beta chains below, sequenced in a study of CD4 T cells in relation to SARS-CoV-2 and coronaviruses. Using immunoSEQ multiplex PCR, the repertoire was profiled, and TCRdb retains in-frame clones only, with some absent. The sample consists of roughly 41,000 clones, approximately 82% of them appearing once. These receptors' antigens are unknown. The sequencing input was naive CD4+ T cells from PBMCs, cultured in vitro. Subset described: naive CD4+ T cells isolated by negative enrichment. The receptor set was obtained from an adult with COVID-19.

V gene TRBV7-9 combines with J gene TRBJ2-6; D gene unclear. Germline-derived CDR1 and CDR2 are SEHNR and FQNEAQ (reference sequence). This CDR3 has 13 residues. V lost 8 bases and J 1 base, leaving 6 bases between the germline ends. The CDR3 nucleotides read TGTGCCAGCGCGCCTTCTGGGGCCAACGTCCTGACTTTC. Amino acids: CASAPSGANVLTF.

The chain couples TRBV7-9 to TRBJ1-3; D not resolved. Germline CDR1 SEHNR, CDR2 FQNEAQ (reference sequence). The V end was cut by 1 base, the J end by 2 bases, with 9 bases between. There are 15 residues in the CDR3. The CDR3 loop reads CASSLGGPAGNTIYF. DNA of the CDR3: TGTGCCAGCAGCTTAGGAGGTCCGGCTGGAAACACCATATATTTT.

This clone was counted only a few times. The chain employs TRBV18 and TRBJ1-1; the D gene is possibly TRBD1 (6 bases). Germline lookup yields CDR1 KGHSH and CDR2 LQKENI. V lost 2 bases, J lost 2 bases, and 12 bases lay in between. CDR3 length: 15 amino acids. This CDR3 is CASSPIRQVNTEAFF. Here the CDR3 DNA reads TGTGCCAGCTCACCAATAAGACAGGTTAACACTGAAGCTTTCTTT. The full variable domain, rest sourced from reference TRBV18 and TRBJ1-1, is NAGVMQNPRHLVRRRGQEARLRCSPMKGHSHVYWYRQLPEEGLKFMVYLQKENIIDESGMPKERFSAEFPKEGPSILRIQQVVRGDSAAYFCASSPIRQVNTEAFFGQGTRLTVV.

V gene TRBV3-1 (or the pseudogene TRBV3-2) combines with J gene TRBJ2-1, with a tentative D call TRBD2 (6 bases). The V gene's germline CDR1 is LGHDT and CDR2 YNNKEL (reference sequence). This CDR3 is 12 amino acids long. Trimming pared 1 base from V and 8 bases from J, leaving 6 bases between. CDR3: CASSQGGDEQFF. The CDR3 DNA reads TGTGCCAGCAGCCAAGGGGGGGATGAGCAGTTCTTC.

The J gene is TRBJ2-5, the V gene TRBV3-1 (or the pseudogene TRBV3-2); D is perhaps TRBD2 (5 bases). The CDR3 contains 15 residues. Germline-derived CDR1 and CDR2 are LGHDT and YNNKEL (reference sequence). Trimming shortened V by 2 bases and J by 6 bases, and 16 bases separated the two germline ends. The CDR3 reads CASSQTVSGSKTQYF. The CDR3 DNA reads TGTGCCAGCAGCCAAACCGTTTCGGGGAGCAAGACCCAGTACTTC.

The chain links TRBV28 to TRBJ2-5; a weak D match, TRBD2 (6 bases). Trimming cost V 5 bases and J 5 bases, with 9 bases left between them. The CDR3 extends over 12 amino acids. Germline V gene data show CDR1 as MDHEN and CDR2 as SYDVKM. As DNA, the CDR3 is TGTGCCAGCAGTCGGGGGTGGGAGACCCAGTACTTC. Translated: CASSRGWETQYF.

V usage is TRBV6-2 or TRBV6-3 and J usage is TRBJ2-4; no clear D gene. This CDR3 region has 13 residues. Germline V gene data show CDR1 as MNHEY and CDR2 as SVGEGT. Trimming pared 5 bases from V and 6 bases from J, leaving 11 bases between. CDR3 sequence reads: CASSRSSRNIQYF. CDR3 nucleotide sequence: TGTGCCAGCAGTAGATCATCTAGAAACATTCAGTACTTC.

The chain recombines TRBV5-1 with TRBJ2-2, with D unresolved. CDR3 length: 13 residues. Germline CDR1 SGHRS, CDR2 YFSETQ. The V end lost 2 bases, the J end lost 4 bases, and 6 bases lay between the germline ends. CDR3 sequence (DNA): TGCGCCAGCAGCTTAAAGGTCACCGGGGAGCTGTTTTTT. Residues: CASSLKVTGELFF.

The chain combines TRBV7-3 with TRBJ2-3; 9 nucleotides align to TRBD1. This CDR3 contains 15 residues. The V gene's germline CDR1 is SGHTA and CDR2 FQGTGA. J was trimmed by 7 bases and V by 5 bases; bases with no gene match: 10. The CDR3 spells CASSKTGGYQNTQYF. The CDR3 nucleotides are TGTGCCAGCAGCAAGACAGGGGGTTATCAAAATACGCAGTATTTT.

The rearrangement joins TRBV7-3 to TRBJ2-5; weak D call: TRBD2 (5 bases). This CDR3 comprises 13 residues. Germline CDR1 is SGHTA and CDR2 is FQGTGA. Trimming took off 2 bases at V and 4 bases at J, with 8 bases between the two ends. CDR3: CASSLWAGETQYF. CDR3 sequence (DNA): TGTGCCAGCAGCTTATGGGCGGGAGAGACCCAGTACTTC. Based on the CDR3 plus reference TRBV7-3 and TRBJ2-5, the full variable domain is GAGVSQTPSNKVTEKGKYVELRCDPISGHTALYWYRQSLGQGPEFLIYFQGTGAADDSGLPNDRFFAVRPEGSVSTLKIQRTERGDSAVYLCASSLWAGETQYFGPGTRLLVL.

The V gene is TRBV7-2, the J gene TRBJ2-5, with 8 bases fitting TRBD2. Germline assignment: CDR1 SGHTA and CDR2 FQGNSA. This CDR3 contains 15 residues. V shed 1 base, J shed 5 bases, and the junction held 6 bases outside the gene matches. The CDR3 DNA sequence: TGTGCCAGCAGCTTAGTGACGGGAGGGGGGGAGACCCAGTACTTC. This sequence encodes CASSLVTGGGETQYF.

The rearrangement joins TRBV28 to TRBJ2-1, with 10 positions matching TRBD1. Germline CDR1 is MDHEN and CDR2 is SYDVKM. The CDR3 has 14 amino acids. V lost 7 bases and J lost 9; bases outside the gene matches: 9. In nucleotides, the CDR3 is TGTGCCAGCATGCGGGACAGGGGATTCGGTGAGCAGTTCTTC. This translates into CASMRDRGFGEQFF.

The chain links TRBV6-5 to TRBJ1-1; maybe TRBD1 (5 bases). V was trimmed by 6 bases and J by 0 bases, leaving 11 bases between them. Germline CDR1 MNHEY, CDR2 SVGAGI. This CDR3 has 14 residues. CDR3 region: CASSFRALNTEAFF. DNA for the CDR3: TGTGCCAGCAGCTTCAGGGCTCTGAACACTGAAGCTTTCTTT.

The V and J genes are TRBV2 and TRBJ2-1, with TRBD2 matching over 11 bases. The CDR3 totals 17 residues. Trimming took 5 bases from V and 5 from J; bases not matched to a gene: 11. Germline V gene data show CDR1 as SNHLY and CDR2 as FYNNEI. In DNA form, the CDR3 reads TGTGCCAGCAGTCGTCGAACTAGCGGGAGTCTGAACAATGAGCAGTTCTTC. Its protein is CASSRRTSGSLNNEQFF.

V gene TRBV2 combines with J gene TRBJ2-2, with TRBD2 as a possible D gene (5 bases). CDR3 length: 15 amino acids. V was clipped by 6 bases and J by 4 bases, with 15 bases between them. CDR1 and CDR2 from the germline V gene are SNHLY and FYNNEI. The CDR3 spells CASRAGRSGTGELFF. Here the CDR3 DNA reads TGTGCCAGCAGGGCAGGCCGGAGCGGCACCGGGGAGCTGTTTTTT.

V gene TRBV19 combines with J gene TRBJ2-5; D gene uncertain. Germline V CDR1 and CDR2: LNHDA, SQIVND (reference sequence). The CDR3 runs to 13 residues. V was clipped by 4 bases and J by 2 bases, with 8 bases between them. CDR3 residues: CASSTDMQETQYF. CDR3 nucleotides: TGTGCCAGTAGTACAGATATGCAAGAGACCCAGTACTTC.

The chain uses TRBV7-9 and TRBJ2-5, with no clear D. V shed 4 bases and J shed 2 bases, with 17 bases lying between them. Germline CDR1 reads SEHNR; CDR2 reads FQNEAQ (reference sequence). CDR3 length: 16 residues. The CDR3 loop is CASSSSRSLKQETQYF. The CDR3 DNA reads TGTGCCAGCAGCTCCTCCCGAAGCCTGAAACAAGAGACCCAGTACTTC.

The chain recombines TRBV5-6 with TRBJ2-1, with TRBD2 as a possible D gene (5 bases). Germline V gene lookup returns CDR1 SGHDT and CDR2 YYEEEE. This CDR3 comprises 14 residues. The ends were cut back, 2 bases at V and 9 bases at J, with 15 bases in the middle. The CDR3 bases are TGTGCCAGCAGCTTACTAGTCCCAGAGGTTGAGCAGTTCTTC. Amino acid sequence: CASSLLVPEVEQFF.

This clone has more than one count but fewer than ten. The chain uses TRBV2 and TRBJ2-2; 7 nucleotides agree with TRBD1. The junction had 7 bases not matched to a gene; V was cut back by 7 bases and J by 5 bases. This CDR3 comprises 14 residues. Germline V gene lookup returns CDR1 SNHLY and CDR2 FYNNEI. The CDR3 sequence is CASTRLTGTGELFF. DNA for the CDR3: TGTGCCAGCACCAGACTGACAGGGACCGGGGAGCTGTTTTTT.

The CDR3 nucleotides read TGTGCCAGTAGCCGGACAGGGGGCTCGGACACCGGGGAGCTGTTTTTT. Translation: CASSRTGGSDTGELFF. The V gene is TRBV19, the J gene TRBJ2-2; TRBD1 matches 11 bases. With 6 bases clipped from V and 3 bases from J, the junction kept 6 bases outside the gene matches. This CDR3 is 16 amino acids long. The germline gives CDR1 LNHDA, CDR2 SQIVND (reference sequence).

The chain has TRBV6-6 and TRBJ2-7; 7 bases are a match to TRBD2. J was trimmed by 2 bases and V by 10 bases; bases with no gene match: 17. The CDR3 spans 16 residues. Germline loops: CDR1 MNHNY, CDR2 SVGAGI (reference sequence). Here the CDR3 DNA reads TGTGCCACCCAAGAGGGATTTTCTAGCGGAACCTACGAGCAGTACTTC. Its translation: CATQEGFSSGTYEQYF.

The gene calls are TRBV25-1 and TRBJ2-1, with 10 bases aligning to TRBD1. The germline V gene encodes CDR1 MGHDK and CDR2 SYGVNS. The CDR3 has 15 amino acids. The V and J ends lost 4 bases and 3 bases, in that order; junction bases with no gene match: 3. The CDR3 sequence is CASSGWDRGYNEQFF. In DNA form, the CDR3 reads TGTGCCAGCAGTGGTTGGGACAGGGGCTACAATGAGCAGTTCTTC.

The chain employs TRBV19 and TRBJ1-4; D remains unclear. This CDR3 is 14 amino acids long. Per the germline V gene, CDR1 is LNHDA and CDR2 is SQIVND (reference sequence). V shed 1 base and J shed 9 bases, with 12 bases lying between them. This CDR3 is CASSIVDPPKKLFF. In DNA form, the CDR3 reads TGTGCCAGTAGTATAGTCGATCCCCCGAAAAAACTGTTTTTT.

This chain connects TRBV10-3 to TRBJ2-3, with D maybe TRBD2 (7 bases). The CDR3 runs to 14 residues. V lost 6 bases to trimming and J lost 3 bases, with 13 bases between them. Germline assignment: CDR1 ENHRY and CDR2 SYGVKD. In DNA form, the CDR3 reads TGTGCCATCAGGGGGGGCGGGAGTACAGATACGCAGTATTTT. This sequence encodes CAIRGGGSTDTQYF.